A single T cell receptor beta chain is shown here with its context. The data were obtained in a study of T-cell reconstitution after alpha-beta-depleted transplantation in children. Preparation of the TCRbeta library involved a method that used unique molecular identifiers. TCRdb analysed the PCR reads with MiXCR anew, one entry per CDR3 protein. The repertoire consists of approximately 640,000 distinct CDR3 sequences, with around 16% occurring once and the leading ten covering 1.1%. CDR1 LGHNA and CDR2 YNFKEQ come from the germline V gene. The CDR3 covers 19 residues. V trimming: 6 bases; J trimming: 5 bases; junction bases outside the gene matches: 22.

The V and J genes are TRBV4-2 and TRBJ2-1; 7 bases fit TRBD2. This material consisted of PBMCs from the stem cell graft donor, taken from the stem cell graft. This sequence was found in a human donor who donated a stem cell graft to a child with acute myeloid leukemia. CDR3 in DNA: TGTGCCAGCAGACATGGACTAGAAGGAAGGGTCAACTCGAACAATGAGCAGTTCTTC. Protein product: CASRHGLEGRVNSNNEQFF.